The entry below describes one TCR beta chain. Its specificity is unknown. The table came from immunoSEQ multiplex PCR; TCRdb's copy has only in-frame clones and leaves some out. The sample carries hundreds of thousands of clones, more than 70% recorded once. The data originate from a study of shared clonotypes between healthy human individuals. On the study more broadly: There were three CD4 naive, three CD4 memory, two CD8 naive and one CD8 memory plates per donor. Study outcomes and limitations: It was observed that roughly 4.8% of naive CD4 clonotypes were shared across a few donors. Inspection by rarefaction showed sorted-subset sequencing to be incomplete despite large depth.

CDR1 is SGHNT, CDR2 YYREEE, per germline (reference sequence). This CDR3 is 13 amino acids long. Trimming cost V 4 bases and J 8 bases, with 13 bases left between them. The TCR comes from a woman aged 25 to 45 in good health. The chain employs TRBV5-4 and TRBJ2-1; D gene unclear. Sequencing used memory CD4+ T cells sorted from blood. This sample's subset: CD45RA-negative fraction. In nucleotides, the CDR3 is TGTGCCAGCAGCCCTTCCATCGGTGATGAGCAGTTCTTC. Translation: CASSPSIGDEQFF.